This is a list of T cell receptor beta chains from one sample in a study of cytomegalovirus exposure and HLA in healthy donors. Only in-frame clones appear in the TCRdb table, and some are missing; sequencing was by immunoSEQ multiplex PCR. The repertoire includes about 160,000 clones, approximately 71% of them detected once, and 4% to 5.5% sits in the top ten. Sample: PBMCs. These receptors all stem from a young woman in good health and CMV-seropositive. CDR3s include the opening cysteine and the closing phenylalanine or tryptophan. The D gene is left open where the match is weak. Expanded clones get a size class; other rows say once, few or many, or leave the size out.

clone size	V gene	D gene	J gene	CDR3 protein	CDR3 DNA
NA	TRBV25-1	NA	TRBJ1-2	CASSEHLRDSLNGYTF	TGTGCCAGCAGTGAACACCTCAGGGATTCCCTGAATGGCTACACCTTC
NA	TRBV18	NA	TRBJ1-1	CASSPLESNTEAFF	TGTGCCAGCTCACCATTAGAATCGAACACTGAAGCTTTCTTT
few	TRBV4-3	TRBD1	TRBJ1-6	CASSQWGQGSSPLHF	TGCGCCAGCAGCCAATGGGGACAGGGCAGTTCACCCCTCCACTTT
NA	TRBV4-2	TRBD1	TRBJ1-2	CASSQEGQGGGYTF	TGTGCCAGCAGCCAAGAAGGACAGGGAGGTGGCTACACCTTC
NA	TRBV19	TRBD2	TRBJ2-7	CASSKTSGSSYEQYF	TGTGCCAGTAGTAAAACTAGCGGTAGCTCCTACGAGCAGTACTTC
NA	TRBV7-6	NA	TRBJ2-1	CASSLVSGQFYNEQFF	TGTGCCAGCAGCTTAGTGTCAGGACAATTTTACAATGAGCAGTTCTTC
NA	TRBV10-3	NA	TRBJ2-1	CAISDRDRNEQFF	TGTGCCATCAGTGACCGAGACAGAAATGAGCAGTTCTTC
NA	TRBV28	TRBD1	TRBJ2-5	CASSFPTGGGRETQYF	TGTGCCAGCAGTTTCCCGACAGGGGGAGGACGAGAGACCCAGTACTTC
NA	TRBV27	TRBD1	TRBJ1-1	CASSSGGWGNTEAFF	TGTGCCAGCAGTTCAGGGGGCTGGGGGAACACTGAAGCTTTCTTT
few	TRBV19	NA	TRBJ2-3	CASSSASRGPGTQYF	TGTGCCAGTAGTTCTGCATCTAGGGGTCCGGGCACGCAGTATTTT
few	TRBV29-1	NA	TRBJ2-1	CSALYNEQFF	TGCAGCGCCCTCTACAATGAGCAGTTCTTC
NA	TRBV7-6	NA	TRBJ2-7	CASSPQGPYVEGGEQYF	TGTGCCAGCAGCCCTCAAGGGCCGTATGTGGAGGGAGGCGAGCAGTACTTC
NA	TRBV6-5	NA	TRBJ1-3	CASSYSLSTIYF	TGTGCCAGCAGTTACTCATTGAGCACCATATATTTT
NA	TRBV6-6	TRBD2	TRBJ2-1	CASSYLRLARDEQFF	TGTGCCAGCAGTTACTTAAGACTAGCGAGGGATGAGCAGTTCTTC
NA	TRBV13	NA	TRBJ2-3	CASRLQGGAGDTQYF	TGTGCCAGCAGGCTGCAGGGCGGGGCGGGAGATACGCAGTATTTT
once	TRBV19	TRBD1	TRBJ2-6	CASSMIDRGLGANVLTF	TGTGCCAGTAGTATGATTGACAGGGGGCTTGGGGCCAACGTCCTGACTTTC